This T cell receptor (beta chain) was documented in a study of blood T cell repertoires in COVID-19. Whole-study context: From the United States, Italy and Spain came samples of acute and convalescent COVID-19. PBMCs, B-cell-depleted T cells, or T cells provided the cDNA or gDNA that made up the material.

Original handling: Nucleated cell counts were estimated from reference gene primer amplification. TCRdb's copy holds only in-frame clones and misses some; the assay was immunoSEQ multiplex PCR. The D gene and trimming were derived from the DNA, and the V and J assignments and clone size from that table. The repertoire has 95,000 to 100,000 clones, 90% to 95% of them found once; the top ten carry 17%. Germline assignment: CDR1 SGHAT and CDR2 FQNNGV. The V and J ends lost 5 bases and 10 bases respectively, with 15 bases between them. The CDR3 spans 13 residues. The chain links TRBV11-2 to TRBJ2-1; D unresolved. The receptor comes from a man over 45 with acute or convalescent COVID-19. Sequenced: peripheral blood. This CDR3 is CASSPPQAPEQFF. Written as DNA, the CDR3 is TGTGCCAGCAGCCCGCCCCAGGCCCCGGAGCAGTTCTTC.